Below, 31 T cell receptor beta chains from the same sample are listed, as sequenced in a study of CD8 T cells in ankylosing spondylitis. In TCRdb, the 5' RACE reads were re-called with MiXCR into one record per CDR3 protein. The sample has about 150,000 distinct CDR3 sequences; 25% to 35% are singletons. The sequenced sample consisted of synovial fluid, either unsorted or a sorted T cell fraction (not recorded which). Receptors were obtained from a male donor with ankylosing spondylitis.

This clonotype was found once. The chain carries TRBV12-3 or TRBV12-4 and TRBJ2-1; TRBD2 matches 10 bases. This CDR3 has 18 amino acids. Trimming removed 6 bases from V and 9 bases from J; junction bases left unmatched: 20. Written as DNA, the CDR3 is TGTGCCAGCAGAGCAGTAGTGCCAGGACTAGCGGCAACGGGTGAGCAGTTCTTC. Amino acids: CASRAVVPGLAATGEQFF.

The sample holds a few counts of this clonotype. The chain carries TRBV20-1 and TRBJ2-1; tentative D call: TRBD2 (6 bases). CDR1 and CDR2 (germline): DFQATT, SNEGSKA (reference sequence). CDR3 length equals 14 residues. V dropped 6 bases and J dropped 5 bases, with 17 bases sitting between them. The CDR3 here is CSASPAGSNNEQFF. The CDR3 coding sequence is TGCAGTGCCAGTCCCGCGGGATCGAACAATGAGCAGTTCTTC.

This clonotype was detected a few times. The V gene is TRBV11-2, the J gene TRBJ1-2; 8 nucleotides agree with TRBD1. Looked up from germline, CDR1 is SGHAT and CDR2 is FQNNGV. Trimming at V came to 0 bases and at J to 4 bases, leaving 1 base not matched to a gene. The CDR3 covers 14 residues. The CDR3 spells CASSLDDRGYGYTF. In DNA, the CDR3 is TGTGCCAGCAGCTTAGATGACAGGGGCTATGGCTACACCTTC. The whole variable domain, filled in from reference TRBV11-2 and TRBJ1-2, reads EAGVAQSPRYKIIEKRQSVAFWCNPISGHATLYWYQQILGQGPKLLIQFQNNGVVDDSQLPKDRFSAERLKGVDSTLKIQPAKLEDSAVYLCASSLDDRGYGYTFGSGTRLTVV.

The CDR3 reads CASSAGLAVNEQFF. The CDR3 nucleotides are TGTGCCAGCAGCGCCGGACTAGCGGTCAATGAGCAGTTCTTC. This chain connects TRBV9 to TRBJ2-1; the match to TRBD2 covers 10 bases. The V gene's germline CDR1 is SGDLS and CDR2 YYNGEE. The CDR3 length is 14 residues. The ends lost 3 bases at V and 6 bases at J; junction bases unmatched: 3.

This clonotype was counted only a few times. This chain connects TRBV9 to TRBJ2-3; 8 nucleotides line up with TRBD1. The CDR3 consists of 15 residues. With 2 bases clipped from V and 6 bases from J, the junction kept 8 bases outside the gene matches. CDR1 and CDR2 (germline): SGDLS, YYNGEE. CDR3 DNA: TGTGCCAGCAGCGTCTCCGGGACAGGTGGCGATACGCAGTATTTT. Its translation is CASSVSGTGGDTQYF.

J is TRBJ2-5 and V is TRBV19; 7 nucleotides match TRBD2. This CDR3 is 12 amino acids long. Trimming removed 9 bases from V and 3 bases from J; junction bases left unmatched: 4. Germline loops: CDR1 LNHDA, CDR2 SQIVND (reference sequence). CDR3 DNA: TGTGCCAGCAGAAGCGGGAAAGAGACCCAGTACTTC. Its protein is CASRSGKETQYF.

In this sample, this clonotype turned up a few times. V and J are TRBV5-1 and TRBJ2-3; D possibly corresponds to TRBD1 (7 bases). V was shortened by 1 base and J by 0 bases, with 21 bases between the two germline ends. The length of the CDR3 is 19 residues. Germline V lookup: CDR1 SGHRS, CDR2 YFSETQ. In DNA, the CDR3 is TGCGCCAGCAGCTTGTTCCCCCCGGGCAGGGGGGTAAGCACAGATACGCAGTATTTT. Translated, it gives CASSLFPPGRGVSTDTQYF.

This clonotype was seen a single time. The chain recombines TRBV27 with TRBJ1-5; D unresolved. The CDR3 sequence is 13 residues long. Germline CDR1 is MNHEY and CDR2 is SMNVEV (reference sequence). Between the trimmed V and J ends, which lost 4 bases and 7 bases, there was a span of 11 bases. The CDR3 DNA follows: TGTGCCAGCAGTTCCGTGCTGGGGCAGCCCCAGCATTTT. This sequence encodes CASSSVLGQPQHF.

This clonotype has only a few counts. The V gene is TRBV18, the J gene TRBJ2-7; tentatively, D is TRBD2 (6 bases). CDR1 and CDR2 (germline): KGHSH, LQKENI. This CDR3 is built from 16 residues. The V end was cut by 6 bases, the J end by 0 bases, with 18 bases between. The CDR3 spells CASSILPGLRSYEQYF. The CDR3 DNA is TGTGCCAGCTCGATTCTTCCGGGACTCCGCTCCTACGAGCAGTACTTC.

V is TRBV2 and J is TRBJ1-1; TRBD1 is a possible D gene (5 bases). V shed 8 bases and J shed 1 base, with 14 bases lying between them. The CDR3 has 14 residues. Germline V gives CDR1 SNHLY, CDR2 FYNNEI. The CDR3 coding sequence is TGTGCCAGCGCTGGGGGGGAAACGAACACTGAAGCTTTCTTT. Its translation is CASAGGETNTEAFF.

This clonotype occurred a few times. This chain joins TRBV11-2 and TRBJ2-1; possible D gene TRBD1, 6 bases. The germline V and J ends were trimmed by 4 bases and 1 base, with 14 bases remaining between them. Germline V CDR1 and CDR2: SGHAT, FQNNGV. The CDR3 runs to 16 residues. The CDR3 reads CASSSIRQASYNEQFF. The DNA for the CDR3 is TGTGCCAGCAGCTCGATTCGACAGGCTTCCTACAATGAGCAGTTCTTC.

This clonotype was picked up many times. This sequence joins TRBV12-3 or TRBV12-4 and TRBJ2-3, with D perhaps being TRBD1 or TRBD2 (5 bases each). The length of the CDR3 is 13 residues. V lost 4 bases and J 3 bases, leaving 8 bases between the germline ends. CDR3 protein: CASSYEGTDTQYF. The CDR3 DNA follows: TGTGCCAGCAGTTACGAGGGGACAGATACGCAGTATTTT.

This clonotype has a handful of counts. The V call is TRBV29-1, the J call TRBJ1-3; weak D call: TRBD1 (6 bases). This CDR3 spans 17 amino acids. Germline loops: CDR1 SQVTM, CDR2 ANQGSEA. Trimming took off 6 bases at V and 0 bases at J, with 21 bases between the two ends. CDR3 bases: TGCAGCGTGAAAGGGGGGCTCCTTCAAATCTCTGGAAACACCATATATTTT. Its protein product is CSVKGGLLQISGNTIYF. The whole variable domain, remainder taken from reference TRBV29-1 and TRBJ1-3, is SAVISQKPSRDICQRGTSLTIQCQVDSQVTMMFWYRQQPGQSLTLIATANQGSEATYESGFVIDKFPISRPNLTFSTLTVSNMSPEDSSIYLCSVKGGLLQISGNTIYFGEGSWLTVV.

The CDR3, as DNA: TGCAGTGCTAGAGATGGCCTAGCGGGAACCGGGGAGCTGTTTTTT. It codes for CSARDGLAGTGELFF. The chain employs TRBV20-1 and TRBJ2-2; 9 nucleotides align to TRBD2. CDR3 size: 15 residues. Germline lookup yields CDR1 DFQATT and CDR2 SNEGSKA (reference sequence). V shed 0 bases, J shed 5 bases, and the junction held 4 bases outside the gene matches.

The V and J genes are TRBV10-3 and TRBJ1-5; no clear D. Trimming stripped 3 bases from V and 4 bases from J, with 10 bases between. This CDR3 spans 14 amino acids. Looked up from germline, CDR1 is ENHRY and CDR2 is SYGVKD. CDR3 nucleotides: TGTGCCATCAGTGATCTGAGGGATAATCAGCCCCAGCATTTT. Its protein is CAISDLRDNQPQHF.

This chain joins TRBV12-3 or TRBV12-4 and TRBJ1-5; no reliable D call. The CDR3 runs 13 residues. Trimming removed 7 bases from V and 1 base from J, with 8 bases in between. CDR3 nucleotides: TGTGCCAGCAAGGGTTCCAGCAATCAGCCCCAGCATTTT. It is translated as CASKGSSNQPQHF.

This clonotype was picked up a small number of times. This chain links TRBV20-1 with TRBJ2-1; D gene uncertain. This CDR3 comprises 10 residues. CDR1 and CDR2 from the germline V gene are DFQATT and SNEGSKA (reference sequence). Trimming removed 3 bases at V and 10 bases at J, with 7 bases between. The CDR3 DNA is TGCAGTGCTAGCCCTCGGGAGCAGTTCTTC. Residues: CSASPREQFF.

Many counts were recorded for this clonotype. The V and J genes are TRBV4-1 and TRBJ2-7, with 8 bases aligning to TRBD1. Germline V gene lookup returns CDR1 MGHRA and CDR2 YSYEKL. The trim removed 0 bases at V and 7 bases at J, leaving 17 bases unmatched. This CDR3 is 18 amino acids long. The CDR3, as DNA: TGCGCCAGCAGCCAAGATCCGGCGACCGGGACAGGTCCCGAGGAGCAGTACTTC. Protein: CASSQDPATGTGPEEQYF.

This clonotype has a count of ten or more. This chain uses TRBV20-1 with TRBJ2-7; 9 bases are a match to TRBD1. There are 15 residues in the CDR3. The ends lost 5 bases at V and 6 bases at J; junction bases unmatched: 14. Germline values: CDR1 DFQATT, CDR2 SNEGSKA (reference sequence). CDR3 sequence reads: CSASTGQGGVREQYF. The CDR3 coding sequence is TGCAGTGCTTCAACGGGACAGGGAGGAGTTCGCGAGCAGTACTTC.

The chain employs TRBV12-3 or TRBV12-4 and TRBJ1-2, with 8 bases lining up with TRBD1. The CDR3 has 12 amino acids. With 7 bases clipped from V and 8 bases from J, the junction kept 6 bases outside the gene matches. The CDR3 is CASTADRVGYTF. CDR3 bases: TGTGCCAGCACCGCGGACAGGGTAGGCTACACCTTC.

The V call is TRBV20-1, the J call TRBJ1-2, with D perhaps matching TRBD1 (5 bases). The CDR3 spans 12 residues. The germline V gene has CDR1 DFQATT and CDR2 SNEGSKA (reference sequence). The ends were cut back, 2 bases at V and 6 bases at J, with 10 bases in the middle. The CDR3: CSARWRTNGYTF. The CDR3 DNA reads TGCAGTGCTAGATGGCGGACAAATGGCTACACCTTC.

The chain employs TRBV12-3 or TRBV12-4 and TRBJ1-4; D unresolved. The length of the CDR3 is 15 residues. Between the trimmed V and J ends, which lost 6 bases and 0 bases, there was a span of 11 bases. CDR3: CASSPRRATNEKLFF. The CDR3 DNA reads TGTGCCAGCAGCCCCCGTCGGGCAACTAATGAAAAACTGTTTTTT.

The CDR3: CSARAFSGGPSDTQYF. The CDR3 DNA follows: TGCAGTGCTAGGGCTTTTTCGGGAGGGCCCTCAGATACGCAGTATTTT. The chain is built from TRBV20-1 and TRBJ2-3, with 8 positions matching TRBD2. There are 16 residues in the CDR3. Unmatched junction bases numbered 12, after V lost 3 bases and J lost 4 bases. Germline V lookup: CDR1 DFQATT, CDR2 SNEGSKA (reference sequence).

V gene TRBV4-3 combines with J gene TRBJ2-4; no definite D call. V lost 5 bases, J lost 1 base, and 24 bases lay in between. Germline CDR1 LGHNA, CDR2 YSLEER. This CDR3 has 19 residues. The CDR3 nucleotides are TGCGCCAGCAGCGAAAGAGTCCCCAGGACCCTTTGGGCCAAAAACATTCAGTACTTC. Residues: CASSERVPRTLWAKNIQYF.

The chain couples TRBV12-3 or TRBV12-4 to TRBJ2-7, with D possibly being TRBD2 (5 bases). This CDR3 is 15 amino acids long. Trimming took 3 bases from V and 2 from J, leaving 14 bases between them. The CDR3 region is CASSFRQPGTYEQYF. CDR3 DNA sequence: TGTGCCAGCAGTTTTCGACAACCGGGGACCTACGAGCAGTACTTC.

This clonotype was seen repeatedly, ten times or more. This chain connects TRBV5-1 to TRBJ1-6; tentatively, D is TRBD1 (6 bases). V lost 0 bases, J lost 6 bases, and 13 bases lay in between. The CDR3 consists of 16 residues. Germline V lookup: CDR1 SGHRS, CDR2 YFSETQ. The CDR3 spells CASSLGGQKANSPLHF. In DNA form, the CDR3 reads TGCGCCAGCAGCTTGGGCGGACAGAAGGCTAATTCACCCCTCCACTTT.

This clonotype was observed many times. The genes are TRBV29-1 and TRBJ1-1; D may be TRBD1 (5 bases). CDR1 is SQVTM, CDR2 ANQGSEA, per germline. There are 13 residues in the CDR3. V lost 6 bases to trimming and J lost 5 bases, with 16 bases between them. The CDR3 reads CSVAPIRETEAFF. The CDR3 nucleotides are TGCAGCGTCGCACCCATCAGGGAGACTGAAGCTTTCTTT. The entire variable domain, with the rest obtained from reference TRBV29-1 and TRBJ1-1, is as follows: SAVISQKPSRDICQRGTSLTIQCQVDSQVTMMFWYRQQPGQSLTLIATANQGSEATYESGFVIDKFPISRPNLTFSTLTVSNMSPEDSSIYLCSVAPIRETEAFFGQGTRLTVV.

The V gene is TRBV20-1, the J gene TRBJ1-4, with a weak D call TRBD1 (6 bases). Looked up from germline, CDR1 is DFQATT and CDR2 is SNEGSKA (reference sequence). The CDR3 is made up of 19 amino acids. Trimming removed 0 bases at V and 0 bases at J, with 20 bases between. For the CDR3, the DNA is TGCAGTGCTAGAGATGGAACAGGGACGCAGTGGACAACTAATGAAAAACTGTTTTTT. Translation gives CSARDGTGTQWTTNEKLFF.

This clonotype came up many times. The genes are TRBV29-1 and TRBJ2-3; no clear D. This CDR3 is 11 amino acids long. Germline CDR1 SQVTM, CDR2 ANQGSEA. V was cut by 4 bases and J by 3 bases, with 5 bases left in between. The CDR3 DNA reads as TGCAGCGTTGGGGTAACAGATACGCAGTATTTT. Translation: CSVGVTDTQYF.

The gene calls are TRBV21-1 and TRBJ1-1. TRBV21-1 is flagged as a pseudogene. This CDR3 is 14 amino acids long. CDR3 sequence reads: CASTKGYSPDPAFF. In DNA form, the CDR3 reads TGTGCCAGCACCAAGGGCTATTCCCCGGATCCCGCTTTCTTT.

This clonotype was detected only a few times. The V call is TRBV6-2 or TRBV6-3, the J call TRBJ2-2; 8 bases fit TRBD2. Per the germline V gene, CDR1 is MNHEY and CDR2 is SVGEGT. J was trimmed by 3 bases and V by 5 bases; bases with no gene match: 2. This CDR3 contains 14 residues. The CDR3 DNA sequence: TGTGCCAGCAGTCAGCGGGAGTACACCGGGGAGCTGTTTTTT. Protein sequence: CASSQREYTGELFF.